What follows are 25 T cell receptor beta chains derived from one specimen sequenced in a study of memory CD4+ T cells and cytomegalovirus serostatus (dated 2019 in TCRdb). The receptor library was made with the immunoSEQ multiplex PCR assay. TCRdb provides this immuneACCESS table in a form limited to in-frame rearrangements. Some clones are lacking; in checked studies, under half of them reflect an unresolved V gene, and why the rest are absent is not known. A total of approximately 88,000 clones appear in this sample, 80% of them only once. Roughly 4% of the sample comes from the top ten. Single viable CD3+CD4+CD8-CD45RO+ cells were sorted as memory CD4+ T cells on a FACSAria II. The material sequenced was memory CD4+ T cells from blood. These receptors were collected from an adult in good health and CMV-seropositive.

The V gene is TRBV7-9, the J gene TRBJ2-1, with a weak D call TRBD2 (6 bases). The CDR3 sequence is 18 residues long. Trimming stripped 5 bases from V and 7 bases from J, with 27 bases between. Germline V gene sequence: CDR1 SEHNR, CDR2 FQNEAQ (reference sequence). The CDR3 loop is CASSLYGGTLVGENEQFF. DNA for the CDR3: TGTGCCAGCAGCCTTTATGGTGGGACTCTGGTGGGTGAGAATGAGCAGTTCTTC.

The V gene is TRBV10-3, the J gene TRBJ2-5; no definite D call. The V gene lost 0 bases and the J gene lost 5 bases, with 7 bases spanning the gap. CDR1 and CDR2 (germline): ENHRY, SYGVKD. The CDR3 contains 13 residues. CDR3 protein: CAISESFPETQYF. The CDR3, as DNA: TGTGCCATCAGTGAGTCGTTTCCGGAGACCCAGTACTTC.

This clone was observed a few times. The rearrangement joins TRBV29-1 to TRBJ2-7; 9 nucleotides line up with TRBD1. With 5 bases clipped from V and 5 bases from J, the junction kept 10 bases outside the gene matches. Germline CDR1 SQVTM, CDR2 ANQGSEA. The CDR3 has 14 amino acids. The CDR3 DNA follows: TGCAGCGTTTGTTGGACAGGGGTCAGTGACGAGCAGTACTTC. Translation: CSVCWTGVSDEQYF.

CDR3 nucleotide sequence: TGTGCCAGCAGCTTAGGAGGGACTAGCGGGATGGAGCAGTACTTC. Translated, it gives CASSLGGTSGMEQYF. The chain uses TRBV7-9 and TRBJ2-7, with 13 nucleotides matching TRBD2. V shed 1 base, J shed 7 bases, and the junction held 4 bases outside the gene matches. Germline CDR1 SEHNR, CDR2 FQNEAQ (reference sequence). This CDR3 is built from 15 residues.

The V gene is TRBV4-2, the J gene TRBJ1-1; D is perhaps TRBD1 (6 bases). V gave up 3 bases and J gave up 0 bases, with 20 bases separating them. Germline values: CDR1 LGHNA, CDR2 YNFKEQ. There are 18 residues in the CDR3. CDR3: CASSHHRGGGGLNTEAFF. For the CDR3, the DNA is TGTGCCAGCAGCCACCACCGGGGAGGGGGGGGATTGAACACTGAAGCTTTCTTT.

This chain joins TRBV6-1 and TRBJ2-5; D ambiguous. V lost 1 base and J lost 0, with 6 bases in between. The length of the CDR3 is 14 residues. Germline CDR1 reads MNHNS; CDR2 reads SASEGT. CDR3 sequence: CASSEGRNQETQYF. The CDR3 nucleotides are TGTGCCAGCAGTGAAGGCAGGAACCAAGAGACCCAGTACTTC.

This sequence joins TRBV28 and TRBJ2-3; D is uncertain. Trimming cost V 5 bases and J 2 bases, with 8 bases left between them. Germline loops: CDR1 MDHEN, CDR2 SYDVKM. This CDR3 comprises 13 residues. CDR3 in DNA: TGTGCCAGCAGTGGCGTCGCCACAGATACGCAGTATTTT. Translation gives CASSGVATDTQYF.

The V call is TRBV28, the J call TRBJ1-4; 7 bases map to TRBD1. From germline, CDR1 is MDHEN and CDR2 SYDVKM. J lost 13 bases, V lost 7 bases, and 15 bases had no gene match. The CDR3 is made up of 14 amino acids. CDR3 residues: CASTSGQLRKRLFF. The CDR3 bases are TGTGCCAGCACCTCGGGACAGCTCAGAAAAAGACTGTTTTTT.

The V call is TRBV7-3, the J call TRBJ2-1; 11 bases align to TRBD1. Germline CDR1 is SGHTA and CDR2 is FQGTGA. CDR3 length equals 13 residues. The junction had 6 bases not matched to a gene; V was cut back by 5 bases and J by 12 bases. The CDR3 protein is CASSPGTGGWQFF. For the CDR3, the DNA is TGTGCCAGCAGCCCCGGGACAGGGGGGTGGCAGTTCTTC.

Notes on this clone: Other DNA variants within this sample encode the same CDR3. This chain uses TRBV27 with TRBJ2-7; D ambiguous. The CDR3 is 13 amino acids. CDR1 is MNHEY and CDR2 is SMNVEV in the germline V gene (reference sequence). Trimming took 2 bases from V and 2 from J, leaving 7 bases between them. The CDR3 coding sequence is TGTGCCAGCAGTTTACGCGCAACCTACGAGCAGTACTTC. Translating gives CASSLRATYEQYF.

The chain links TRBV7-2 to TRBJ1-2; 9 bases are a match to TRBD1. J lost 4 bases, V lost 6 bases, and 6 bases had no gene match. The CDR3 is 14 residues long. From germline, CDR1 is SGHTA and CDR2 FQGNSA. DNA of the CDR3: TGTGCCAGCAGGTACGGGACAGGGCCCTATGGCTACACCTTC. It codes for CASRYGTGPYGYTF.

The chain recombines TRBV14 with TRBJ2-7, with 7 positions matching TRBD1. Trimming took 2 bases from V and 1 from J; bases not matched to a gene: 11. Germline-derived CDR1 and CDR2 are SGHDN and FVKESK. This CDR3 is 17 amino acids long. The CDR3 bases are TGTGCCAGCAGCCAAAGTAGGGGGACAGCTTTTTCCTACGAGCAGTACTTC. Protein: CASSQSRGTAFSYEQYF. The full variable domain, its missing parts supplied by reference TRBV14 and TRBJ2-7, is EAGVTQFPSHSVIEKGQTVTLRCDPISGHDNLYWYRRVMGKEIKFLLHFVKESKQDESGMPNNRFLAERTGGTYSTLKVQPAELEDSGVYFCASSQSRGTAFSYEQYFGPGTRLTVT.

This chain links TRBV5-1 with TRBJ1-2, with TRBD1 matching over 7 bases. This CDR3 is built from 14 residues. The J segment lost 2 bases and the V segment lost 3 bases, leaving 4 bases of the junction unmatched. The germline V gene has CDR1 SGHRS and CDR2 YFSETQ. The CDR3 DNA reads TGCGCCAGCAGCTATTTACAGGGGAACTATGGCTACACCTTC. It specifies CASSYLQGNYGYTF.

The chain employs TRBV6-1 and TRBJ1-1; TRBD1 matches at 10 bases. V lost 1 base, J lost 4 bases, and 12 bases stayed unmatched. Germline V gene data show CDR1 as MNHNS and CDR2 as SASEGT. The CDR3 is 18 amino acids. This chain's CDR3 is CASSEGGRTGGLGTEAFF. The CDR3 DNA is TGTGCCAGCAGTGAAGGGGGAAGGACAGGGGGTTTGGGCACTGAAGCTTTCTTT.

The CDR3 reads CASSPGYNEQFF. CDR3 coding DNA: TGTGCCAGCTCACCTGGATACAATGAGCAGTTCTTC. The genes are TRBV18 and TRBJ2-1, with D unresolved. Deletions cut 3 bases from V and 4 bases from J, with 4 bases between. Looked up from germline, CDR1 is KGHSH and CDR2 is LQKENI. This CDR3 spans 12 amino acids.

The V call is TRBV5-1, the J call TRBJ1-1, with no clear D. Trimming removed 4 bases at V and 1 base at J, with 11 bases between. The CDR3 extends over 14 amino acids. Per the germline V gene, CDR1 is SGHRS and CDR2 is YFSETQ. CDR3 amino acids: CASSDVRANTEAFF. CDR3 in DNA: TGCGCCAGCAGCGACGTTAGGGCGAACACTGAAGCTTTCTTT.

This clone came up a few times. V gene TRBV29-1 combines with J gene TRBJ1-5; unclear D gene. The CDR3 sequence is 13 residues long. The V end lost 5 bases, the J end lost 4 bases, and 12 bases lay between the germline ends. The germline V gene encodes CDR1 SQVTM and CDR2 ANQGSEA. CDR3 nucleotide sequence: TGCAGCGTTATTGGGCAGCTAAATCAGCCCCAGCATTTT. Amino acids: CSVIGQLNQPQHF. The full variable domain, with the rest looked up from reference TRBV29-1 and TRBJ1-5, is SAVISQKPSRDICQRGTSLTIQCQVDSQVTMMFWYRQQPGQSLTLIATANQGSEATYESGFVIDKFPISRPNLTFSTLTVSNMSPEDSSIYLCSVIGQLNQPQHFGDGTRLSIL.

The rearrangement joins TRBV5-1 to TRBJ1-2, with 7 bases lining up with TRBD1. Germline V gives CDR1 SGHRS, CDR2 YFSETQ. This CDR3 region has 15 residues. The ends lost 1 base at V and 5 bases at J; junction bases unmatched: 8. Here the CDR3 DNA reads TGCGCCAGCAGCTTGTATACAGGGGCGGGATATGGCTACACCTTC. Translated, it gives CASSLYTGAGYGYTF.

The rearrangement uses TRBV11-2 and TRBJ2-7; TRBD1 matches at 7 bases. Germline V gene data show CDR1 as SGHAT and CDR2 as FQNNGV. This CDR3 has 14 residues. With V trimmed by 5 bases and J by 2 bases, 6 bases remained unmatched. For the CDR3, the DNA is TGTGCCAGCAGCGCCACGACAGGGACCTACGAGCAGTACTTC. Its translation is CASSATTGTYEQYF.

This clone counts as medium-sized. V and J are TRBV11-1 and TRBJ1-1; 7 nucleotides agree with TRBD1. The junction had 6 bases not matched to a gene; V was cut back by 7 bases and J by 1 base. CDR3 length: 14 amino acids. The V gene's germline CDR1 is SGHAT and CDR2 FQDESV (reference sequence). CDR3 DNA: TGTGCCAGCACCTCGACAGGGACGAACACTGAAGCTTTCTTT. This sequence encodes CASTSTGTNTEAFF.

The rearrangement links TRBV5-1 to TRBJ2-3, with D possibly matching TRBD2 (5 bases). V lost 2 bases to trimming and J lost 6 bases, with 13 bases between them. This CDR3 is built from 14 residues. Germline assignment: CDR1 SGHRS and CDR2 YFSETQ. CDR3 sequence: CASSLGRTRDTQYF. Here the CDR3 DNA reads TGCGCCAGCAGCTTAGGACGGACTCGGGATACGCAGTATTTT.

In this sample, this clone turned up a few times. CDR3 protein: CASSLGTSGSTDTQYF. DNA of the CDR3: TGTGCCAGCAGCTTAGGGACTAGCGGGAGCACAGATACGCAGTATTTT. The V call is TRBV11-2, the J call TRBJ2-3, with TRBD2 matching over 11 bases. Germline CDR1 reads SGHAT; CDR2 reads FQNNGV. The CDR3 sequence is 16 residues long. V dropped 1 base and J dropped 0; count of bases not matched to a gene: 0.

The V and J genes are TRBV7-9 and TRBJ1-3, with TRBD1 matching over 9 bases. The CDR3 extends over 16 amino acids. CDR1 SEHNR and CDR2 FQNEAQ come from the germline V gene (reference sequence). J gave up 4 bases and V 4 bases, and 8 bases lay outside the gene matches. CDR3 in DNA: TGTGCCAGCAGCTCTACCGGGACAGGGTCCGGAAACACCATATATTTT. As protein: CASSSTGTGSGNTIYF. Filled out from reference TRBV7-9 and TRBJ1-3, the complete variable domain reads DTGVSQNPRHKITKRGQNVTFRCDPISEHNRLYWYRQTLGQGPEFLTYFQNEAQLEKSRLLSDRFSAERPKGSFSTLEIQRTEQGDSAMYLCASSSTGTGSGNTIYFGEGSWLTVV.

The CDR3 loop reads CATSRDSAFTDTQYF. DNA of the CDR3: TGTGCCACCAGCAGAGATTCAGCCTTCACAGATACGCAGTATTTT. V is TRBV15 and J is TRBJ2-3; D uncertain. Trimming shortened V by 0 bases and J by 2 bases, and 9 bases separated the two germline ends. There are 15 residues in the CDR3. Germline-derived CDR1 and CDR2 are LNHNV and YYDKDF (reference sequence).

This clone has just one count. V and J are TRBV7-9 and TRBJ2-2, with 10 bases identical to TRBD1. Per germline, CDR1 SEHNR and CDR2 FQNEAQ (reference sequence). CDR3 length equals 16 residues. V lost 5 bases, J lost 5 bases, and 8 bases stayed unmatched. CDR3 DNA: TGTGCCAGCAGCAAAGGGACAGGGGCTCGAACCGGGGAGCTGTTTTTT. The encoded protein is CASSKGTGARTGELFF.